This TCR beta chain was sequenced for a study of T cell changes during pregnancy in multiple sclerosis. Germline CDR1 reads SGHVS; CDR2 reads FNYEAQ. The CDR3 runs 14 residues. Trimming left V 0 bases short and J 1 base short, with 7 bases between. Repertoires were generated with immunoSEQ multiplex PCR, while TCRdb's copy carries only in-frame clones and drops some. The repertoire consists of around 50,000 clones, with 93% occurring once and the leading ten covering around 4%. The sample consisted of CD8+ T cells from peripheral blood mononuclear cells, taken in the second trimester of pregnancy. The receptor was isolated from a female donor with multiple sclerosis, enrolled in a pregnancy study. V is TRBV7-6 and J is TRBJ2-7, with D possibly matching TRBD2 (5 bases). The CDR3 nucleotides read TGTGCCAGCAGCTTAGCGGCGGGTTCCTACGAGCAGTACTTC. Its protein is CASSLAAGSYEQYF.